This TCR beta chain derives from a study of T cell responses to AZD1222 COVID-19 vaccine. Measured with immunoSEQ multiplex PCR; TCRdb has only the in-frame clones, and not every one. Of roughly 150,000 clones in the sample, approximately 91% are singletons; the top ten hold 3.8%. Both about-4-week and about-12-week second-dose recipients were combined. Overall study results and limits: Donors, mostly white British, included more females; clonal diversity was possibly underestimated. Spike-specific TCRs gained breadth and depth after people received two AZD1222 doses.

The germline CDR1 and CDR2 sequences are SGHAT and FQNNGV. The CDR3 covers 11 residues. V lost 5 bases and J 5 bases, leaving 6 bases between the germline ends. Worth noting for this clone: The antigen is undetermined.

V is TRBV11-2 and J is TRBJ1-2; D is ambiguous. The clonotype comes from an adult who received the AZD1222 COVID-19 vaccine. The starting material was peripheral blood, obtained 28 days after the second AZD1222 dose. CDR3 bases: TGTGCCAGCAGCCGTGGGTATGGCTACACCTTC. It encodes CASSRGYGYTF.